This T cell receptor beta chain emerged from a study of identical twins (dated by TCRdb to 2016 to 2017). Background on the whole study: To test whether fetal clonotypes persist, this study deep-sequenced TCR alpha and beta repertoires from monozygotic twins, from unrelated adults of various ages, and from cord blood. To rule out contamination, the twin experiments were replicated at different times with different library preparation protocols.

Every donor in the study was a healthy Caucasian. Three pairs of female monozygotic twins, all aged about 18 to 29 years, were included in the twin cohort. Peripheral blood mononuclear cells were the source from which RNA for the TCR libraries was isolated. Libraries were prepared through 5' RACE. The run used an Illumina HiSeq 2000. Template switching introduced a universal primer binding site; the final cDNA contained a unique molecular identifier, enabling accurate counting of TCR cDNA molecules. Specific primers in the conserved constant-segment region were used to synthesize first-strand cDNA for TCR alpha and beta chains. Each cDNA library was double barcoded, with a SMART-Mk sample barcode plus Illumina barcodes, to control for contamination. TruSeq adapter sequences, together with Illumina sample barcodes, were added in two successive PCR steps. The Illumina HiSeq platform was used with custom primers to sequence TCR alpha and beta cDNA libraries. For the original study's pipeline: MiGEC processed the raw reads to extract unique molecular identifiers, while MiXCR was used to determine the CDR3 positions. For each individual, recombination models were inferred using an EM algorithm with the repgenHMM and IGoR tools. The analysis of shared clonotypes was done with the tcR package in R, with sharing normalized by the product of cloneset sizes. To study raw recombination free of thymic and clonal selection effects, out-of-frame nonproductive sequences were analyzed. Using fastp at Q25 and MiXCR, TCRdb reprocessed the public reads and kept productive beta chains. CDR3 protein duplicates are merged, each entry listing the most common genes and DNA. V and J calls and clone size were set by TCRdb, not the authors. The sample data list approximately 890,000 distinct CDR3 sequences, and about 12% of these were observed just once. The top ten hold around 1.5% of the sample.

V and J lose 2 bases and 1 base, and a span of 18 bases separates them. The germline V gene (reference sequence) supplies CDR1 DFQATT and CDR2 SNEGSKA. Including cysteine and phenylalanine, the CDR3 has 17 amino acids. Of the read, only the CDR3 DNA is kept; its 51 bases are in frame from base 1. Concerning this clonotype: Its specific antigen is unknown. Base qualities were left out, and no much larger clone turns up one base away.

Here is what the overall study found, with its caveats: Recombination models systematically underestimated out-of-frame TCR alpha sharing in monozygotic twins but agreed with sharing between unrelated individuals. A weaker excess of twin sharing was found in beta out-of-frame sequences because the signal-to-noise ratio was lowered by fewer shared sequences. Abundant cord blood beta clonotypes carried fewer insertions; young adult naive repertoires showed a weaker similar trend, while memory repertoires showed none. Because the same donors could not be followed over many years, conclusions were based on cross-sectional statistical analysis. Zero-insertion analyses could be partly confounded by invariant T cells such as MAIT and iNKT, although diverse VJ usage argued against such confounding for most clonotypes. Compared with coincidental sharing between unrelated individuals, out-of-frame TCR alpha sequences shared between twins showed an excess of sequences with low generation probability.

These data also featured in a second study, about yellow fever vaccine responses in identical twins. Reported in the second study: The T cell response to vaccination in identical twins was reported by the authors to appear partly convergent and partly personalized. Focusing on identical twins, the study followed the T cell clones that responded to the vaccine, and did so with precision.

The sequencing input was PBMCs. The chain employs TRBV20-1 and TRBJ2-1; matching of 5 bases hints at TRBD2 as the D gene. The receptor was derived from a woman aged 18-30 years in good health. In nucleotides, the sequence is TGCAGTGCTAGACAGAGGGAGCCCTCACGATCCTACAATGAGCAGTTCTTC. Its translation is CSARQREPSRSYNEQFF.